The 6 T cell receptor beta chains presented below share a single source sample, sequenced in a study of glioma-infiltrating T cells after dendritic cell vaccination. Generated by immunoSEQ multiplex PCR, the TCRdb table keeps only in-frame clones and is missing some. The sample consists of approximately 85,000 clones, around 84% of them appearing once. Time point described: after dendritic cell vaccination, including at tumor progression/relapse. Specimen: blood, collected after dendritic cell vaccination. The receptors derive from a human donor with glioblastoma.

The chain carries TRBV4-2 and TRBJ1-2; 8 bases align to TRBD1. This CDR3 has 15 residues. Germline assignment: CDR1 LGHNA and CDR2 YNFKEQ. With V trimmed by 1 base and J by 5 bases, 6 bases remained unmatched. For the CDR3, the DNA is TGTGCCAGCAGCCAAGTGGCGGGACAGGAATATGGCTACACCTTC. It codes for CASSQVAGQEYGYTF.

The gene calls are TRBV6-6 and TRBJ2-7; weak D call: TRBD1 (6 bases). CDR1 and CDR2 (germline): MNHNY, SVGAGI (reference sequence). The CDR3 has 14 residues. Trimming took 6 bases from V and 3 from J, leaving 15 bases between them. In DNA form, the CDR3 reads TGTGCCAGCAGCCTCCACACAGGGCTCTACGAGCAGTACTTC. Translation gives CASSLHTGLYEQYF.

The CDR3: CAIGGGNNYGYTF. DNA for the CDR3: TGTGCCATCGGGGGGGGGAATAACTATGGCTACACCTTC. The chain joins TRBV15 to TRBJ1-2; tentative D call: TRBD1 (5 bases). Trimming cost V 10 bases and J 1 base, with 13 bases left between them. The CDR3 totals 13 residues. Germline CDR1 is LNHNV and CDR2 is YYDKDF (reference sequence).

The chain combines TRBV11-2 with TRBJ1-2, with TRBD1 matching over 8 bases. Germline V gives CDR1 SGHAT, CDR2 FQNNGV. The CDR3 totals 16 residues. J was trimmed by 0 bases and V by 8 bases; bases with no gene match: 11. CDR3 sequence: CASASQGAWANYGYTF. CDR3 nucleotides: TGTGCCAGCGCCAGTCAGGGGGCTTGGGCTAACTATGGCTACACCTTC.

J is TRBJ1-2 and V is TRBV6-1, with TRBD1 as a possible D gene (5 bases). The CDR3 totals 13 residues. V was trimmed by 6 bases and J by 2 bases, leaving 10 bases between them. Germline CDR1 reads MNHNS; CDR2 reads SASEGT. The CDR3 reads CASRETANYGYTF. DNA for the CDR3: TGTGCCAGCAGGGAGACAGCCAACTATGGCTACACCTTC.

The chain employs TRBV19 and TRBJ2-7; 7 bases agree with TRBD1. Germline assignment: CDR1 LNHDA and CDR2 SQIVND (reference sequence). This CDR3 region has 13 residues. Trimming cost V 6 bases and J 5 bases; bases outside gene matches: 7. CDR3 in DNA: TGTGCCAGTAGAACAGGGGCCCGGGACGAGCAGTACTTC. It is translated as CASRTGARDEQYF.